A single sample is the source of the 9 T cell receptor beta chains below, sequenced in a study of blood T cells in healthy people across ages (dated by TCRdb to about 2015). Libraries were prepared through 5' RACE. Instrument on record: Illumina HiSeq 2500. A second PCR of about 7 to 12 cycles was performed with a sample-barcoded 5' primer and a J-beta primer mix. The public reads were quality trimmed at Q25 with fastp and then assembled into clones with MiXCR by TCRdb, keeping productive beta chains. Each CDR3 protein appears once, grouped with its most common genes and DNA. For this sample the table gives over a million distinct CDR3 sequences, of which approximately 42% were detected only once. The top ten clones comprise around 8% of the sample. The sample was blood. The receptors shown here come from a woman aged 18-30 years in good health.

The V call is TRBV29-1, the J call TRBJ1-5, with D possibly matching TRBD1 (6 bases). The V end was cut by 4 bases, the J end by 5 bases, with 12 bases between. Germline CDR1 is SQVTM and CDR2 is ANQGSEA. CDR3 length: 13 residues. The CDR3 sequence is CSVVGAGDQPQHF. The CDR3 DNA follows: TGCAGCGTTGTAGGTGCAGGGGATCAGCCCCAGCATTTT.

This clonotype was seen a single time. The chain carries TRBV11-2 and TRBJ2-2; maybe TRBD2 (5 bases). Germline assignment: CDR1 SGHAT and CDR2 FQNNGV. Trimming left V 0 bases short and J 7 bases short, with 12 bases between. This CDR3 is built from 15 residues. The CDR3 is CASSLDPASHGELFF. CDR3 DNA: TGTGCCAGCAGCTTAGATCCGGCTAGCCACGGGGAGCTGTTTTTT.

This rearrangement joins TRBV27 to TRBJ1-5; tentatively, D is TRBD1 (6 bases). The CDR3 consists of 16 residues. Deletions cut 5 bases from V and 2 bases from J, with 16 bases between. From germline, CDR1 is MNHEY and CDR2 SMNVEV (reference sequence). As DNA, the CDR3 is TGTGCCAGCAGTCCAACAGGGTTGAGGGGCAATCAGCCCCAGCATTTT. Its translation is CASSPTGLRGNQPQHF.

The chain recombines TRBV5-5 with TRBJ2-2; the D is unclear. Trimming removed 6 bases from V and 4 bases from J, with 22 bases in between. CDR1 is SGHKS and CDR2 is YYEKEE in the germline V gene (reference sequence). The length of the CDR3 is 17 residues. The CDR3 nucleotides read TGTGCCAGCACCCCAATCCCTATCAGAACGGGCACCGGGGAGCTGTTTTTT. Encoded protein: CASTPIPIRTGTGELFF.

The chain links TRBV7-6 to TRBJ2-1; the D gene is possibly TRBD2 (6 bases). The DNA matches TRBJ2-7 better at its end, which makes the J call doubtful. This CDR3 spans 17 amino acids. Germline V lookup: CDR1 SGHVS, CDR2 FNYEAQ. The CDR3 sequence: CASSSAGGESSYNEQYF. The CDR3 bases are TGTGCCAGCAGCTCGGCTGGCGGGGAGAGCTCCTACAATGAGCAGTACTTC.

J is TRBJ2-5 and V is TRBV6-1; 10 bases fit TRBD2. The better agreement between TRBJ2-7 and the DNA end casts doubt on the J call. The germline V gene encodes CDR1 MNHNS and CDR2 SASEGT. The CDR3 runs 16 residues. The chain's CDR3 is CASSERVGLAGVEQYF. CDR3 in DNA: TGTGCCAGCAGTGAACGCGTCGGTCTAGCGGGAGTCGAGCAGTACTTC.

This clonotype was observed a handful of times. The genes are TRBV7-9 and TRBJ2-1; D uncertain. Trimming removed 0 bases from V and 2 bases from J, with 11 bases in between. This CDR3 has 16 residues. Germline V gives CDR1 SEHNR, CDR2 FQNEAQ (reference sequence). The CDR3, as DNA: TGTGCCAGCAGCTTAGCGACCCTCAAGCCCTACAATGAGCAGTTCTTC. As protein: CASSLATLKPYNEQFF.

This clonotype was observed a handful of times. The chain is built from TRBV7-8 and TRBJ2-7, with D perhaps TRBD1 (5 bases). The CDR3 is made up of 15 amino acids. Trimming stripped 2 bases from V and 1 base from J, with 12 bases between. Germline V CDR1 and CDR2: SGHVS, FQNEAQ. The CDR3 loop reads CASSLRPGQSYEQYF. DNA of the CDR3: TGTGCCAGCAGCTTACGGCCAGGGCAATCCTACGAGCAGTACTTC.

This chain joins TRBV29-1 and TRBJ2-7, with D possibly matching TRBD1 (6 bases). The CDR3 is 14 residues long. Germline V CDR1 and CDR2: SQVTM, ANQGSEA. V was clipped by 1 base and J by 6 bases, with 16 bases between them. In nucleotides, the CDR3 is TGCAGCGTTGAAGGGGGGCTTGGCCGCATCGAGCAGTACTTC. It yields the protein CSVEGGLGRIEQYF.